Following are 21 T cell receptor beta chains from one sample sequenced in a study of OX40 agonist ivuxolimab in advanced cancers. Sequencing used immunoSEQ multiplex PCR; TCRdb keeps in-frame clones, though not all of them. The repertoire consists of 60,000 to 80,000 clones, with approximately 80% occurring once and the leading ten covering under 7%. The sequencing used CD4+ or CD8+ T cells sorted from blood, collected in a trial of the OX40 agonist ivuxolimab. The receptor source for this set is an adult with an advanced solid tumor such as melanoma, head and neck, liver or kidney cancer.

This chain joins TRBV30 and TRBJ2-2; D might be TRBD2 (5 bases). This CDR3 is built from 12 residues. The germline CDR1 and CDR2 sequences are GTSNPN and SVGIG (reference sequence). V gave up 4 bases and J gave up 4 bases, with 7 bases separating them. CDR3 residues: CAWTRVTGELFF. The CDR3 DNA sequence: TGTGCCTGGACGCGGGTCACCGGGGAGCTGTTTTTT.

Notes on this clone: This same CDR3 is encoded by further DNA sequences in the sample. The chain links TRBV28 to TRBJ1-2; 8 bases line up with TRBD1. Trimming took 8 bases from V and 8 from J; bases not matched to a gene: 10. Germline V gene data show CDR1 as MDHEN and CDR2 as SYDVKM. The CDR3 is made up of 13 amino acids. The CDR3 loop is CASGLTGERGYTF. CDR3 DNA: TGTGCCAGCGGACTGACAGGGGAACGCGGCTACACCTTC.

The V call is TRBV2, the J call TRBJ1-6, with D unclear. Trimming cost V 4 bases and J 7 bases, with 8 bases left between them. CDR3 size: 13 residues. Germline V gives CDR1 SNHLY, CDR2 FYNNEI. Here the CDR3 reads CASSGTENSPLHF. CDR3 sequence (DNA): TGTGCCAGCAGTGGCACAGAGAATTCACCCCTCCACTTT.

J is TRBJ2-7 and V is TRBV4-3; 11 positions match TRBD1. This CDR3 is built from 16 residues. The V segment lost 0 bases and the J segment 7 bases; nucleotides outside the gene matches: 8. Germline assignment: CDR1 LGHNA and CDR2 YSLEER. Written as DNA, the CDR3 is TGCGCCAGCAGCCAAGATGCTCGGGACAGGGGGAGGGAGCAGTACTTC. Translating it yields CASSQDARDRGREQYF.

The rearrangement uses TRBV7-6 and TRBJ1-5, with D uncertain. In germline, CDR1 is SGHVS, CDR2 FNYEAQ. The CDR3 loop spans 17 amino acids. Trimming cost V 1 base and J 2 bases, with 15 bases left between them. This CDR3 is CASSLVGSGWGNQPQHF. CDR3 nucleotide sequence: TGTGCCAGCAGCTTAGTTGGCTCGGGGTGGGGCAATCAGCCCCAGCATTTT.

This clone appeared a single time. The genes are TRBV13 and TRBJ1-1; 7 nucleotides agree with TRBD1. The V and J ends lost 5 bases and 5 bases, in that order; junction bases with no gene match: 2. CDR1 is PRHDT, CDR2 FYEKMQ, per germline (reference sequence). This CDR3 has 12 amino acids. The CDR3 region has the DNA TGTGCCAGCAGCGTGACAGGGACTGAAGCTTTCTTT. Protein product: CASSVTGTEAFF.

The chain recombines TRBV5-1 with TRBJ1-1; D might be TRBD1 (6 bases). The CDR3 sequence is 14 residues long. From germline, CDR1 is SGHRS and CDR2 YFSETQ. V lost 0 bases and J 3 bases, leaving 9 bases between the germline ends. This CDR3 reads CASSLVGGHTEAFF. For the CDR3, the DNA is TGCGCCAGCAGCTTGGTAGGGGGACACACTGAAGCTTTCTTT.

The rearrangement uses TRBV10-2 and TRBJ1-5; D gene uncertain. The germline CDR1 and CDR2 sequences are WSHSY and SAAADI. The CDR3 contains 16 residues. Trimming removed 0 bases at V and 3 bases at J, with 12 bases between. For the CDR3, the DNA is TGCGCCAGCAGTGAGTCGGCAACCACTACCAATCAGCCCCAGCATTTT. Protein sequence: CASSESATTTNQPQHF.

This chain's CDR3 is CASSPQGADHGYTF. In DNA, the CDR3 is TGTGCCAGCAGTCCACAGGGGGCGGACCATGGCTACACCTTC. The chain uses TRBV27 and TRBJ1-2; 9 bases are a match to TRBD1. This CDR3 is 14 amino acids long. Germline CDR1 and CDR2: MNHEY and SMNVEV (reference sequence). J was trimmed by 6 bases and V by 5 bases; bases with no gene match: 7.

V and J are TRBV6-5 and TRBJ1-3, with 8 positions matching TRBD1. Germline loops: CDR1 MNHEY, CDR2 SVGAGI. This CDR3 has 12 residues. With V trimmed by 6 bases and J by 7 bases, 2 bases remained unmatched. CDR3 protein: CASSGQGNTIYF. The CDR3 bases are TGTGCCAGCAGCGGACAGGGTAACACCATATATTTT.

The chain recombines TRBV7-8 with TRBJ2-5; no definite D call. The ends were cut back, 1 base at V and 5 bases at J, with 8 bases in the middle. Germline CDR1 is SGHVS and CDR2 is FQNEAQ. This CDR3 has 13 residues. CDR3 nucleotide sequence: TGTGCCAGCAGCTTAGTCAGCTACGAGACCCAGTACTTC. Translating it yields CASSLVSYETQYF. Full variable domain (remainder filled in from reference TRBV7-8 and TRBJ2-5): GAGVSQSPRYKVAKRGQDVALRCDPISGHVSLFWYQQALGQGPEFLTYFQNEAQLDKSGLPSDRFFAERPEGSVSTLKIQRTQQEDSAVYLCASSLVSYETQYFGPGTRLLVL.

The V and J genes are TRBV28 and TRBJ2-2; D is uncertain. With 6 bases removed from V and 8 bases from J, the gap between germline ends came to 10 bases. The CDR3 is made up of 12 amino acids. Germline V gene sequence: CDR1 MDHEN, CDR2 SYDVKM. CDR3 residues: CASRTQSGELFF. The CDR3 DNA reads TGTGCCAGCAGAACTCAGTCGGGGGAGCTGTTTTTT.

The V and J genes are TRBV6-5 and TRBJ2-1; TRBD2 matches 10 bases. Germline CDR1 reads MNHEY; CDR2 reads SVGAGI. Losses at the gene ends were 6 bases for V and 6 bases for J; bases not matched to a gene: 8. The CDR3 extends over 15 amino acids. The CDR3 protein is CASSLSSGGPNEQFF. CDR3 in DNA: TGTGCCAGCAGCCTATCTAGCGGGGGCCCCAATGAGCAGTTCTTC.

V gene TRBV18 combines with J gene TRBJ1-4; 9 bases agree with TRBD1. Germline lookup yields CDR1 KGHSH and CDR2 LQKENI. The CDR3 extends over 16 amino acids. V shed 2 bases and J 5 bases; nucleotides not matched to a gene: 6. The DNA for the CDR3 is TGTGCCAGCTCACCAGGGACAGGGAGTAGGAATGAAAAACTGTTTTTT. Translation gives CASSPGTGSRNEKLFF.

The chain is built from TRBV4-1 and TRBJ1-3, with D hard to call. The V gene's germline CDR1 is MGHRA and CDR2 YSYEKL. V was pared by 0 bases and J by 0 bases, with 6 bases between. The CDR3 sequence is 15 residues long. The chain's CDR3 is CASSQEATSGNTIYF. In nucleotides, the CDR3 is TGCGCCAGCAGCCAAGAGGCCACCTCTGGAAACACCATATATTTT.

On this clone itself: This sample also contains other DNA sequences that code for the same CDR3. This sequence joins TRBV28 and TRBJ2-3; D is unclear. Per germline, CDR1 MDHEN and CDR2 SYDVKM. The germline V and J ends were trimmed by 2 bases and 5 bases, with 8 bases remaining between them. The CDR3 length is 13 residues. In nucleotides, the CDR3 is TGTGCCAGCAGTTTACTCAGCCGAGATACGCAGTATTTT. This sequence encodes CASSLLSRDTQYF.

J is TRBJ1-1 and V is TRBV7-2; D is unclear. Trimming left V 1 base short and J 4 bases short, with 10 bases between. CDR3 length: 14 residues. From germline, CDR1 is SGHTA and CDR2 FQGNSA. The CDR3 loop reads CASSLVGRITEAFF. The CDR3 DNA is TGTGCCAGCAGCTTAGTGGGGAGGATCACTGAAGCTTTCTTT.

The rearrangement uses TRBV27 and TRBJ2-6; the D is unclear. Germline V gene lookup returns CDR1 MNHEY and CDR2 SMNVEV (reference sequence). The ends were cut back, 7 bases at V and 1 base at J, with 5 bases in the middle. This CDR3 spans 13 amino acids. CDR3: CASKGSGANVLTF. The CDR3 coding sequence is TGTGCCAGCAAGGGTTCTGGGGCCAACGTCCTGACTTTC.

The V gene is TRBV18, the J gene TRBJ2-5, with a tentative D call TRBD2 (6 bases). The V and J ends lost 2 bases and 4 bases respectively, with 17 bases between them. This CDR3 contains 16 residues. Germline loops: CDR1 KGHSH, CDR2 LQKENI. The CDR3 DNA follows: TGTGCCAGCTCACCAAATATTCGGGGAGGAGGAGAGACCCAGTACTTC. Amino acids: CASSPNIRGGGETQYF.

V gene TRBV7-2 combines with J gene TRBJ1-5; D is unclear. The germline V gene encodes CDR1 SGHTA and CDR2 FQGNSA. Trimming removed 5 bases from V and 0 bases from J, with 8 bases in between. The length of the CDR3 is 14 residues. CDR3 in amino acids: CASSPFNSNQPQHF. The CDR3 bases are TGTGCCAGCAGCCCCTTCAATAGCAATCAGCCCCAGCATTTT.

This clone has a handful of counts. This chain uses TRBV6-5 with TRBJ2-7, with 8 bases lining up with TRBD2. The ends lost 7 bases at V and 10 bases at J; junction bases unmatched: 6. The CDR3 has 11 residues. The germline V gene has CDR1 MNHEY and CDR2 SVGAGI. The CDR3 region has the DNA TGTGCCAGCACCCAAGCGGGGGAACAGTACGTC. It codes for CASTQAGEQYV.